This TCR beta chain was captured in a study of T cells after yellow fever vaccination. Points from the study as a whole: Booster sampling recovered most clones from primary vaccination (96% CD4, around 90% CD8). CD4 and CD8 compartments shared a small share of clonotypes.

This clonotype has only a few counts. Antigen specificity is unknown. TCRdb ran MiXCR on the 5' RACE reads and lists one entry per CDR3 protein. The sample has 450,000 to 550,000 distinct CDR3 sequences, 21% seen once. In germline, CDR1 is SGDLS, CDR2 YYNGEE. This CDR3 comprises 13 residues. V was pared by 0 bases and J by 6 bases, with 6 bases between. The chain has TRBV9 and TRBJ2-2; no clear D gene. The clonotype was recovered from a man aged 18 to 29 who received the YFV17D yellow fever vaccine. This specimen was PBMCs, taken less than 25 days after the first yellow fever vaccination. The CDR3 region is CASSVEVAGELFF. As DNA, the CDR3 is TGTGCCAGCAGCGTAGAGGTGGCCGGGGAGCTGTTTTTT.